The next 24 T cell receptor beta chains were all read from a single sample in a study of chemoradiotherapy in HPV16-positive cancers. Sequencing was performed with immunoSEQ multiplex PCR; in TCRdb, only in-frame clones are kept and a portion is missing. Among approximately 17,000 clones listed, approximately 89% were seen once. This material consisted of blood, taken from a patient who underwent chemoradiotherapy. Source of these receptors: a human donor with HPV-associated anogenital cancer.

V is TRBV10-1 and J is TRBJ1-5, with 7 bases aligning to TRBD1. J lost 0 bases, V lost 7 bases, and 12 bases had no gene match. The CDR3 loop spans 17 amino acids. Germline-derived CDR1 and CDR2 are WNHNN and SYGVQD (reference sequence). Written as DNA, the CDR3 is TGCGCCAGCACCACGCCGACAGGGACTTATAGCAATCAGCCCCAGCATTTT. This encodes CASTTPTGTYSNQPQHF.

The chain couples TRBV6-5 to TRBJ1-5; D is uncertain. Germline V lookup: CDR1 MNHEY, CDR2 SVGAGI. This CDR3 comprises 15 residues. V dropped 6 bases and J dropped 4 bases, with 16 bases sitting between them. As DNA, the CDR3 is TGTGCCAGCAGGTCCCCGGACCCGAATAATCAGCCCCAGCATTTT. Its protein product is CASRSPDPNNQPQHF.

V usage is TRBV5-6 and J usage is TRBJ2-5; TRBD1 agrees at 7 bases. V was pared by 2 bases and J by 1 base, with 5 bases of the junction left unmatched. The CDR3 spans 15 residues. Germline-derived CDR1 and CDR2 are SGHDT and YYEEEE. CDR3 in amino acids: CASSFRTGFQETQYF. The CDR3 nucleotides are TGTGCCAGCAGCTTCCGGACAGGTTTCCAAGAGACCCAGTACTTC. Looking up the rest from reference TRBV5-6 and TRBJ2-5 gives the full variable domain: DAGVTQSPTHLIKTRGQQVTLRCSPKSGHDTVSWYQQALGQGPQFIFQYYEEEERQRGNFPDRFSGHQFPNYSSELNVNALLLGDSALYLCASSFRTGFQETQYFGPGTRLLVL.

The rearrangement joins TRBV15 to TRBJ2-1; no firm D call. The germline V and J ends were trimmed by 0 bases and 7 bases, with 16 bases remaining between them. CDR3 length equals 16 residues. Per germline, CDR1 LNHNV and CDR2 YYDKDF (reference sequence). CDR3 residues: CATSRETPGVRNEQFF. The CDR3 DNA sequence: TGTGCCACCAGCAGAGAAACCCCCGGAGTCCGGAATGAGCAGTTCTTC.

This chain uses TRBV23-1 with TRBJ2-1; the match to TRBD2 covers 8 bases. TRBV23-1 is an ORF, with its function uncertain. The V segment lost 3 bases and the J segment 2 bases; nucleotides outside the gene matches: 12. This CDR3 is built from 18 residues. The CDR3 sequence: CASSHPGGGPLAYNEQFF. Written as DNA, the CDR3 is TGCGCCAGCAGTCACCCGGGAGGGGGACCCCTTGCCTACAATGAGCAGTTCTTC.

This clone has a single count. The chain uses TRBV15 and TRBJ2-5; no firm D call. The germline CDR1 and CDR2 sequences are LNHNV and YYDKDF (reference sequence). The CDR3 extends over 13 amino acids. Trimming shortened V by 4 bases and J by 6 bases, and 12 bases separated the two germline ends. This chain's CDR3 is CATSTPNEKTQYF. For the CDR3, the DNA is TGTGCCACCAGCACCCCTAACGAGAAGACCCAGTACTTC.

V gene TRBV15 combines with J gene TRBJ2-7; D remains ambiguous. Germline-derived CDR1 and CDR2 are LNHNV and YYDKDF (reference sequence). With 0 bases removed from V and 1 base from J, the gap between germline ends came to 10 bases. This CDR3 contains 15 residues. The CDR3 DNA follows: TGTGCCACCAGCAGAGATTTCGGCGGATCCTACGAGCAGTACTTC. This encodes CATSRDFGGSYEQYF.

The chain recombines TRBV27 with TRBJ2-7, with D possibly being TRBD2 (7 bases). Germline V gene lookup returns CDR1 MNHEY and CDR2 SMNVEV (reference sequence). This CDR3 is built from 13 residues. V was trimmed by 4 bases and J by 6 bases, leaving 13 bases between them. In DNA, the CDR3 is TGTGCCAGCAGTTGGGCGGGGGCCTCCGAGCAGTACTTC. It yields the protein CASSWAGASEQYF.

The CDR3 loop is CARSRGRRGQETQYF. DNA for the CDR3: TGTGCCAGATCAAGGGGGCGCCGAGGGCAAGAGACCCAGTACTTC. The chain is built from TRBV7-2 and TRBJ2-5, with 7 positions matching TRBD1. V gave up 9 bases and J gave up 2 bases; unmatched junction bases: 12. The CDR3 length is 15 residues. The germline V gene has CDR1 SGHTA and CDR2 FQGNSA.

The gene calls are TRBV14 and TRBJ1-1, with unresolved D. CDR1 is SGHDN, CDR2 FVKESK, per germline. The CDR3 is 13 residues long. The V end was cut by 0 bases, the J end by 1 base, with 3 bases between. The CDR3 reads CASSQDQNTEAFF. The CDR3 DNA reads TGTGCCAGCAGCCAAGACCAGAACACTGAAGCTTTCTTT.

This chain's CDR3 is CSVNRGRDTEAFF. The CDR3 bases are TGCAGCGTTAACAGGGGGCGGGACACTGAAGCTTTCTTT. The chain uses TRBV29-1 and TRBJ1-1; 9 positions match TRBD1. Looked up from germline, CDR1 is SQVTM and CDR2 is ANQGSEA. Unmatched junction bases numbered 4, after V lost 5 bases and J lost 3 bases. CDR3 size: 13 residues.

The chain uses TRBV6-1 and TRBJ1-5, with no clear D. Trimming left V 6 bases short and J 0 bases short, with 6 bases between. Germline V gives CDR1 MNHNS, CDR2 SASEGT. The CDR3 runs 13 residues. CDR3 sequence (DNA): TGTGCCAGCAGCAGCTTTAGCAATCAGCCCCAGCATTTT. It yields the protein CASSSFSNQPQHF.

The CDR3 loop reads CASGGLAAIHEQFF. The CDR3 nucleotides are TGTGCCAGCGGTGGACTAGCGGCTATCCATGAGCAGTTCTTC. The chain couples TRBV6-5 to TRBJ2-1; 10 bases fit TRBD2. This CDR3 comprises 14 residues. V gave up 8 bases and J gave up 8 bases; unmatched junction bases: 9. Germline values: CDR1 MNHEY, CDR2 SVGAGI.

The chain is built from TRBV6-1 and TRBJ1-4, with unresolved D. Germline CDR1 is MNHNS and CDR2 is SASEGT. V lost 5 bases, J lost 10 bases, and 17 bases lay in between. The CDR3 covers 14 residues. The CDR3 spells CASSLGVLGGKLFF. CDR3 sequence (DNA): TGTGCCAGCAGTCTTGGCGTGTTAGGCGGAAAACTGTTTTTT.

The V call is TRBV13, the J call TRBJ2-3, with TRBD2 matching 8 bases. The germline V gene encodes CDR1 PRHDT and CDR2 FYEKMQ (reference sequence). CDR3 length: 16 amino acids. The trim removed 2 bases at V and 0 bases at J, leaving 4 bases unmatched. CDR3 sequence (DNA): TGTGCCAGCAGCTTACGGGGGGGGCGCAGCACAGATACGCAGTATTTT. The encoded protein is CASSLRGGRSTDTQYF.

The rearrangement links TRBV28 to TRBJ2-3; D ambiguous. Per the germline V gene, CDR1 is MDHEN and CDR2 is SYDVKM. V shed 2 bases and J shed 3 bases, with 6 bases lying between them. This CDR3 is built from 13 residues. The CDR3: CASSLKWTDTQYF. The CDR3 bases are TGTGCCAGCAGTTTAAAGTGGACAGATACGCAGTATTTT.

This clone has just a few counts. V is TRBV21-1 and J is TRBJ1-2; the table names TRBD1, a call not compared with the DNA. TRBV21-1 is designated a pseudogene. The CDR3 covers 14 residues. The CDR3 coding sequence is TGTGCCAGCAGCAAAGAGTCAGGGGGCTATGGCTACACCTTC. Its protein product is CASSKESGGYGYTF.

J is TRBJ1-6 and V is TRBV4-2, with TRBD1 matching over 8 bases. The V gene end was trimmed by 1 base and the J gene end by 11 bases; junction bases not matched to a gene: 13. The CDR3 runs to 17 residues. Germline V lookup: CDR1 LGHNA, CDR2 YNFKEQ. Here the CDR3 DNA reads TGTGCCAGCAGCCAAGGGGTCCCCAGGGGGCTGGGGGCACCCCTCCACTTT. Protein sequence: CASSQGVPRGLGAPLHF.

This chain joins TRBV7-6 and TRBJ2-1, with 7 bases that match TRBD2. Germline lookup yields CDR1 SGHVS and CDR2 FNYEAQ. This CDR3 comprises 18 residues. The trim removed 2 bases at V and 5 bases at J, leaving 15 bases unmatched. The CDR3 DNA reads TGTGCCAGCAGCTTATCTTGGGGGGGGACTTACCTAGACAATGAGCAGTTCTTC. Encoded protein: CASSLSWGGTYLDNEQFF.

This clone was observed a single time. The CDR3 bases are TGCAGCGTTGCAGCGGGAGGGCCACGCAATGAGCAGTTCTTC. Translating it yields CSVAAGGPRNEQFF. The chain employs TRBV29-1 and TRBJ2-1; 10 nucleotides align to TRBD2. The ends lost 4 bases at V and 6 bases at J; junction bases unmatched: 6. The CDR3 length is 14 residues. CDR1 is SQVTM and CDR2 is ANQGSEA in the germline V gene.

The CDR3 DNA reads as TGTGCCAGCAGTGACCCCTCCAGGAGGAACACCGGGGAGCTGTTTTTT. It specifies CASSDPSRRNTGELFF. The gene calls are TRBV25-1 and TRBJ2-2; D is ambiguous. The CDR3 loop spans 16 amino acids. Germline-derived CDR1 and CDR2 are MGHDK and SYGVNS. V lost 3 bases to trimming and J lost 1 base, with 12 bases between them.

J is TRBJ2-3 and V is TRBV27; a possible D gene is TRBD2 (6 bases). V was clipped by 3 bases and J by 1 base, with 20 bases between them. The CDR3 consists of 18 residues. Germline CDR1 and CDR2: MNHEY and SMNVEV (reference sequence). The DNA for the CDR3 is TGTGCCAGCAGTTTGGGACCGGGAGTAGGTGGGCGCACAGATACGCAGTATTTT. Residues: CASSLGPGVGGRTDTQYF.

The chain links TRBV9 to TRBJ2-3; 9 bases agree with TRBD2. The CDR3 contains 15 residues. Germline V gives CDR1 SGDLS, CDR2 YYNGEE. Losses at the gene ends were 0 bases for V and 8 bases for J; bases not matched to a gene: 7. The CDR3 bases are TGTGCCAGCAGCGTAGTGGGACTAGCATTGGGTACGCAGTATTTT. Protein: CASSVVGLALGTQYF.

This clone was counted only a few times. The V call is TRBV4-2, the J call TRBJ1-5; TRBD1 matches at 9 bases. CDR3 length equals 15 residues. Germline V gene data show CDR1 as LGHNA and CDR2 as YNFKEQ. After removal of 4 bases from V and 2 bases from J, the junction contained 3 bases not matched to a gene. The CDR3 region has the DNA TGTGCCAGCAGCCTTTGGACAGGGGGCAATCAGCCCCAGCATTTT. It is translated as CASSLWTGGNQPQHF.